This T cell receptor beta chain was identified in a study of T cells in Graves' hyperthyroidism and ophthalmopathy. Study-wide context: Peripheral blood samples were taken at initial diagnosis, prior to any treatment.

The ends lost 6 bases at V and 2 bases at J; junction bases unmatched: 5. The CDR3 contains 15 residues. This clonotype was picked up many times. From RNA transcripts, TCR beta CDR3 regions were amplified. A first-round RT-PCR of the TCR CDR3 used the HTBI primer set. One entry per CDR3 protein, called by TCRdb with MiXCR from the multiplex PCR reads. The table has under 350,000 distinct CDR3 sequences, over 15% seen once. The source material was blood. The chain combines TRBV12-3 or TRBV12-4 with TRBJ2-2; 8 positions match TRBD1. This receptor was obtained from a woman between 45 and 60 years old with Graves' hyperthyroidism. The CDR3 loop reads CASRLTGANTGELFF. The CDR3 DNA sequence: TGTGCCAGCAGACTGACAGGGGCCAACACCGGGGAGCTGTTTTTT.